The 28 T cell receptor beta chains below come from one sample, sequenced in a study of cytomegalovirus exposure and HLA in healthy donors. Repertoires were generated with immunoSEQ multiplex PCR, while TCRdb's copy carries only in-frame clones and drops some. The sample records some 120,000 clones, 80% to 90% being singletons. Material: PBMCs. Source of these receptors: a young woman in good health and CMV-seronegative.

The rearrangement uses TRBV6-4 and TRBJ2-1, with 7 bases fitting TRBD2. V lost 3 bases and J lost 2; bases outside the gene matches: 4. In germline, CDR1 is MRHNA, CDR2 SNTAGT. CDR3 length: 15 residues. The CDR3 region is CASSEGGGAYNEQFF. CDR3 bases: TGTGCCAGCAGTGAAGGCGGGGGAGCCTACAATGAGCAGTTCTTC.

The V gene is TRBV28, the J gene TRBJ1-2; possible D gene TRBD1, 6 bases. Deletions cut 3 bases from V and 8 bases from J, with 22 bases between. Germline assignment: CDR1 MDHEN and CDR2 SYDVKM. CDR3 length: 16 amino acids. CDR3: CASSLATQGGGLGYTF. CDR3 DNA: TGTGCCAGCAGTTTGGCAACGCAAGGGGGTGGGTTAGGCTACACCTTC.

The V gene is TRBV19, the J gene TRBJ2-4, with a possible D match to TRBD1 (6 bases). The CDR3 length is 19 residues. The ends were cut back, 0 bases at V and 3 bases at J, with 21 bases in the middle. Germline values: CDR1 LNHDA, CDR2 SQIVND (reference sequence). DNA for the CDR3: TGTGCCAGTAGTATAGATAGAGTAGGTACAGGGAGCTACAAAAACATTCAGTACTTC. It yields the protein CASSIDRVGTGSYKNIQYF.

The gene calls are TRBV5-5 and TRBJ1-2; the D is unclear. The V gene's germline CDR1 is SGHKS and CDR2 YYEKEE (reference sequence). The V end was cut by 4 bases, the J end by 2 bases, with 12 bases between. This CDR3 region has 14 residues. DNA of the CDR3: TGTGCCAGCAGCGGGTGGTCCGGGAACTATGGCTACACCTTC. Encoded protein: CASSGWSGNYGYTF.

The chain carries TRBV10-2 and TRBJ1-2; 7 positions agree with TRBD1. The trim removed 3 bases at V and 8 bases at J, leaving 9 bases unmatched. The CDR3 is 14 amino acids. The V gene's germline CDR1 is WSHSY and CDR2 SAAADI. The CDR3 protein is CASSEFRGGAGYTF. Here the CDR3 DNA reads TGCGCCAGCAGTGAATTTAGAGGGGGCGCCGGCTACACCTTC.

The V call is TRBV27, the J call TRBJ2-6; D is uncertain. This CDR3 is 16 amino acids long. Trimming removed 6 bases from V and 2 bases from J, with 14 bases in between. Germline V gene lookup returns CDR1 MNHEY and CDR2 SMNVEV (reference sequence). The CDR3 is CASSSPRVTGANVLTF. CDR3 sequence (DNA): TGTGCCAGCAGCTCTCCACGGGTAACTGGGGCCAACGTCCTGACTTTC. Together with reference TRBV27 and TRBJ2-6, the CDR3 gives the full variable domain: EAQVTQNPRYLITVTGKKLTVTCSQNMNHEYMSWYRQDPGLGLRQIYYSMNVEVTDKGDVPEGYKVSRKEKRNFPLILESPSPNQTSLYFCASSSPRVTGANVLTFGAGSRLTVL.

The chain recombines TRBV6-6 with TRBJ2-2; 7 bases line up with TRBD2. Germline-derived CDR1 and CDR2 are MNHNY and SVGAGI (reference sequence). With 0 bases clipped from V and 6 bases from J, the junction kept 7 bases outside the gene matches. The CDR3 length is 16 residues. The CDR3 spells CASSYSLREYAGELFF. The CDR3 nucleotides read TGTGCCAGCAGTTACTCGCTGCGGGAGTATGCCGGGGAGCTGTTTTTT.

This chain joins TRBV27 and TRBJ2-7; 11 bases match TRBD2. Germline values: CDR1 MNHEY, CDR2 SMNVEV (reference sequence). V lost 5 bases, J lost 2 bases, and 5 bases stayed unmatched. This CDR3 has 15 residues. CDR3 nucleotide sequence: TGTGCCAGCAGTCCCCTGACTAGCGGGGCCTACGAGCAGTACTTC. It yields the protein CASSPLTSGAYEQYF.

This clone occurred a few times. V usage is TRBV19 and J usage is TRBJ2-1; the D gene is possibly TRBD2 (7 bases). Germline CDR1 is LNHDA and CDR2 is SQIVND (reference sequence). There are 15 residues in the CDR3. V was shortened by 6 bases and J by 4 bases, with 16 bases between the two germline ends. CDR3 residues: CASREGAGAYNEQFF. The CDR3 nucleotides read TGTGCCAGTAGGGAAGGTGCGGGGGCATACAATGAGCAGTTCTTC.

The chain employs TRBV9 and TRBJ2-3; 7 nucleotides match TRBD2. CDR1 SGDLS and CDR2 YYNGEE come from the germline V gene. The junction had 4 bases not matched to a gene; V was cut back by 0 bases and J by 3 bases. The CDR3 extends over 15 amino acids. CDR3 sequence reads: CASSVGYGGTDTQYF. The CDR3 coding sequence is TGTGCCAGCAGCGTAGGCTACGGGGGGACAGATACGCAGTATTTT.

This clone was seen a few times. The V and J genes are TRBV29-1 and TRBJ2-5, with TRBD1 matching over 8 bases. V was pared by 4 bases and J by 4 bases, with 8 bases of the junction left unmatched. The CDR3 extends over 14 amino acids. The germline CDR1 and CDR2 sequences are SQVTM and ANQGSEA. CDR3 sequence reads: CSVVAPQGAETQYF. The CDR3 nucleotides are TGCAGCGTTGTCGCGCCCCAGGGGGCAGAGACCCAGTACTTC.

The chain recombines TRBV6-1 with TRBJ1-2; D remains ambiguous. Germline-derived CDR1 and CDR2 are MNHNS and SASEGT. The CDR3 runs to 13 residues. Trimming shortened V by 2 bases and J by 7 bases, and 11 bases separated the two germline ends. CDR3 DNA: TGTGCCAGCAGTGAATCCGGGTTCGGTGGCTACACCTTC. Amino acids: CASSESGFGGYTF.

The chain carries TRBV9 and TRBJ2-1; possible D gene TRBD2, 5 bases. The germline CDR1 and CDR2 sequences are SGDLS and YYNGEE. The V gene lost 0 bases and the J gene lost 6 bases, with 19 bases spanning the gap. The CDR3 extends over 17 amino acids. DNA for the CDR3: TGTGCCAGCAGCGTAGCTACCGGGATCGGACTTGGCAATGAGCAGTTCTTC. It specifies CASSVATGIGLGNEQFF.

A remark on this clone: The sample contains more than one DNA sequence encoding this CDR3. The V gene is TRBV28, the J gene TRBJ2-7; 8 bases match TRBD2. The V gene's germline CDR1 is MDHEN and CDR2 SYDVKM. With 3 bases clipped from V and 1 base from J, the junction kept 2 bases outside the gene matches. This CDR3 comprises 14 residues. The CDR3 DNA sequence: TGTGCCAGCAGTTTTGCGGGGGGATCCTACGAGCAGTACTTC. This translates into CASSFAGGSYEQYF.

The rearrangement links TRBV4-2 to TRBJ2-2; D is ambiguous. V was trimmed by 0 bases and J by 3 bases, leaving 5 bases between them. CDR1 and CDR2 (germline): LGHNA, YNFKEQ. The CDR3 contains 14 residues. CDR3 sequence: CASSQDRDTGELFF. CDR3 coding DNA: TGTGCCAGCAGCCAAGATCGAGACACCGGGGAGCTGTTTTTT.

This sequence joins TRBV19 and TRBJ1-3; D is uncertain. CDR1 LNHDA and CDR2 SQIVND come from the germline V gene (reference sequence). This CDR3 is 15 amino acids long. The V end was cut by 3 bases, the J end by 1 base, with 10 bases between. The CDR3 reads CASSIDQRSGNTIYF. The CDR3 DNA is TGTGCCAGTAGTATCGATCAGCGATCTGGAAACACCATATATTTT.

The chain recombines TRBV6-5 with TRBJ2-7, with 8 bases fitting TRBD2. The CDR3 totals 16 residues. CDR1 and CDR2 from the germline V gene are MNHEY and SVGAGI. J lost 3 bases, V lost 0 bases, and 7 bases had no gene match. CDR3 loop: CASSYSGRGAGYEQYF. CDR3 DNA sequence: TGTGCCAGCAGTTACTCAGGGCGGGGGGCTGGCTACGAGCAGTACTTC.

The chain links TRBV5-6 to TRBJ1-2, with 9 bases matching TRBD1. Unmatched junction bases numbered 4, after V lost 3 bases and J lost 7 bases. The CDR3 is 13 residues long. Germline values: CDR1 SGHDT, CDR2 YYEEEE. The CDR3 coding sequence is TGTGCCAGCAGCTGGGACAGGGACTCTGGCTACACCTTC. Translating it yields CASSWDRDSGYTF.

The V call is TRBV29-1, the J call TRBJ2-2; maybe TRBD2 (5 bases). Germline V lookup: CDR1 SQVTM, CDR2 ANQGSEA. V dropped 7 bases and J dropped 2 bases, with 14 bases sitting between them. The CDR3 runs to 14 residues. The CDR3 coding sequence is TGCAGCGCTGGAACGGGAACTAACACCGGGGAGCTGTTTTTT. This gives the protein CSAGTGTNTGELFF.

This chain connects TRBV30 to TRBJ1-1, with 8 bases identical to TRBD1. Per the germline V gene, CDR1 is GTSNPN and CDR2 is SVGIG (reference sequence). This CDR3 has 12 residues. Unmatched junction bases numbered 3, after V lost 3 bases and J lost 6 bases. The CDR3 spells CAWRRTGPEAFF. The CDR3 DNA reads TGTGCCTGGAGGCGGACAGGGCCTGAAGCTTTCTTT.

The chain employs TRBV21-1 and TRBJ2-7; the DNA was not used to check the table's D call, TRBD1. TRBV21-1 is a pseudogene locus. The CDR3 runs 14 residues. The CDR3 nucleotides are TGTGCCAGCAGACCGAAGGACAGGACCTACGAGCAGTACTTC. Translated: CASRPKDRTYEQYF.

The chain carries TRBV27 and TRBJ2-5; TRBD1 matches at 8 bases. V lost 2 bases, J lost 7 bases, and 9 bases stayed unmatched. CDR1 and CDR2 from the germline V gene are MNHEY and SMNVEV (reference sequence). The CDR3 has 15 residues. CDR3 protein: CASSLTGQGWGTQYF. The DNA for the CDR3 is TGTGCCAGCAGTTTAACTGGACAGGGTTGGGGGACCCAGTACTTC.

This clone was observed once. V usage is TRBV9 and J usage is TRBJ2-5; maybe TRBD2 (5 bases). CDR1 is SGDLS and CDR2 is YYNGEE in the germline V gene. The CDR3 length is 15 residues. V shed 2 bases and J shed 4 bases, with 15 bases lying between them. The CDR3 is CASSVRIANIETQYF. The CDR3 DNA reads as TGTGCCAGCAGCGTGAGAATAGCGAATATAGAGACCCAGTACTTC.

V is TRBV19 and J is TRBJ1-5; possible D gene TRBD1, 6 bases. Germline V gene lookup returns CDR1 LNHDA and CDR2 SQIVND (reference sequence). This CDR3 contains 17 residues. Trimming cost V 2 bases and J 1 base, with 15 bases left between them. The CDR3 nucleotides are TGTGCCAGTAGTATAATCGGGACACACTCAAGCAATCAGCCCCAGCATTTT. Translated, it gives CASSIIGTHSSNQPQHF.

The chain employs TRBV6-5 and TRBJ2-7, with D perhaps matching TRBD1 (6 bases). The CDR3 is 15 amino acids. Trimming cost V 0 bases and J 6 bases, with 15 bases left between them. Germline V gene sequence: CDR1 MNHEY, CDR2 SVGAGI. The CDR3 sequence: CASSYSFTGSREQYF. DNA for the CDR3: TGTGCCAGCAGTTACTCTTTTACAGGGTCCCGCGAGCAGTACTTC.

The J gene is TRBJ2-1, the V gene TRBV30; TRBD2 matches 8 bases. The J segment lost 9 bases and the V segment lost 0 bases, leaving 4 bases of the junction unmatched. The CDR3 is made up of 13 amino acids. The germline V gene encodes CDR1 GTSNPN and CDR2 SVGIG (reference sequence). CDR3: CAWSVQRESEQFF. As DNA, the CDR3 is TGTGCCTGGAGTGTACAGCGGGAGTCTGAGCAGTTCTTC.

In this sample, this clone turned up many times. V usage is TRBV2 and J usage is TRBJ2-4, with 7 nucleotides matching TRBD1. The V and J ends lost 2 bases and 12 bases, in that order; junction bases with no gene match: 4. This CDR3 has 12 residues. Germline V gene lookup returns CDR1 SNHLY and CDR2 FYNNEI. CDR3: CASSEYDRDQYF. CDR3 DNA sequence: TGTGCCAGCAGTGAATACGACAGGGATCAGTACTTC.

The chain is built from TRBV2 and TRBJ2-1, with 8 nucleotides matching TRBD2. Trimming took 10 bases from V and 1 from J; bases not matched to a gene: 12. This CDR3 spans 16 amino acids. Germline V gene data show CDR1 as SNHLY and CDR2 as FYNNEI. The CDR3 sequence is CATPPPAGGSYNEQFF. CDR3 nucleotides: TGTGCCACCCCCCCTCCTGCGGGGGGTTCCTACAATGAGCAGTTCTTC.